The 31 T cell receptor beta chains below were found in one sample sequenced in a study of blood T cell repertoires in COVID-19. TCRdb's table, derived via immunoSEQ multiplex PCR, lists solely in-frame clones and lacks some. This sample yields under 200,000 clones, of which approximately 88% are seen a single time; less than 3.5% belongs to the top ten. Sequenced input: peripheral blood. These receptors were obtained from a woman aged 55-69 years with acute or convalescent COVID-19.

This clone was seen a handful of times. V gene TRBV7-2 combines with J gene TRBJ1-2; 9 nucleotides line up with TRBD1. The CDR3 contains 16 residues. Germline V gives CDR1 SGHTA, CDR2 FQGNSA. With V trimmed by 5 bases and J by 4 bases, 11 bases remained unmatched. CDR3 nucleotides: TGTGCCAGCAGCCCTTACGTGGACAGGGGATCCTATGGCTACACCTTC. It specifies CASSPYVDRGSYGYTF.

V is TRBV28 and J is TRBJ2-7; TRBD1 is a possible D gene (6 bases). The V end was cut by 6 bases, the J end by 4 bases, with 10 bases between. Germline assignment: CDR1 MDHEN and CDR2 SYDVKM. The CDR3 contains 12 residues. The CDR3 region has the DNA TGTGCCAGCAGATCACAGGGTTACGAGCAGTACTTC. Translation: CASRSQGYEQYF.

J is TRBJ2-5 and V is TRBV5-1; D might be TRBD1 (6 bases). Germline V CDR1 and CDR2: SGHRS, YFSETQ. Between the trimmed V and J ends, which lost 0 bases and 1 base, there was a span of 10 bases. The CDR3 is 15 amino acids. The CDR3, as DNA: TGCGCCAGCAGCTTGGTCCCGGACAGCCAAGAGACCCAGTACTTC. This sequence encodes CASSLVPDSQETQYF.

CDR3: CATSRAYGGITEAFF. CDR3 nucleotides: TGTGCCACCAGCAGAGCCTACGGGGGAATCACTGAAGCTTTCTTT. The genes are TRBV15 and TRBJ1-1, with D perhaps TRBD1 (5 bases). Trimming left V 1 base short and J 4 bases short, with 13 bases between. Germline lookup yields CDR1 LNHNV and CDR2 YYDKDF (reference sequence). The CDR3 is made up of 15 amino acids.

This clone was recorded only once. This chain connects TRBV3-1 (or the pseudogene TRBV3-2) to TRBJ2-6; the D gene is possibly TRBD1 (6 bases). Trimming left V 2 bases short and J 2 bases short, with 13 bases between. Germline lookup yields CDR1 LGHDT and CDR2 YNNKEL (reference sequence). The CDR3 runs to 17 residues. DNA for the CDR3: TGTGCCAGCAGCCAATATAAACAGGGAACTGGGGCCAACGTCCTGACTTTC. This translates into CASSQYKQGTGANVLTF.

V usage is TRBV5-1 and J usage is TRBJ1-1; TRBD1 is a possible D gene (5 bases). The germline V gene has CDR1 SGHRS and CDR2 YFSETQ. Trimming pared 5 bases from V and 3 bases from J, leaving 14 bases between. The CDR3 has 14 amino acids. In nucleotides, the CDR3 is TGCGCCAGCAGAGAGCAGGAGGGGTACACTGAAGCTTTCTTT. Its translation: CASREQEGYTEAFF.

The V call is TRBV27, the J call TRBJ1-4; 8 bases align to TRBD1. Trimming removed 3 bases from V and 5 bases from J; junction bases left unmatched: 2. This CDR3 comprises 14 residues. Looked up from germline, CDR1 is MNHEY and CDR2 is SMNVEV (reference sequence). The CDR3 region is CASSFRTGNEKLFF. CDR3 nucleotides: TGTGCCAGCAGTTTTAGGACAGGGAATGAAAAACTGTTTTTT.

J is TRBJ2-2 and V is TRBV6-1, with TRBD1 identical over 8 bases. V trimming: 1 base; J trimming: 2 bases; junction bases outside the gene matches: 9. Germline CDR1 and CDR2: MNHNS and SASEGT. This CDR3 spans 18 amino acids. The CDR3 nucleotides read TGTGCCAGCAGTGAAGAGGGGACAGGTTTCGGAAACACCGGGGAGCTGTTTTTT. Translation: CASSEEGTGFGNTGELFF.

As concerns this clone: An end of the junction does not agree with germline; a read error may underlie this. The chain links TRBV24-1 to TRBJ2-1; D unclear. This CDR3 is 12 amino acids long. The germline V gene has CDR1 KGHDR and CDR2 SFDVKD. The CDR3 region is CTTNKVPNEQFF. The CDR3 DNA reads as TGTACCACCAACAAAGTGCCCAATGAGCAGTTCTTC.

V usage is TRBV19 and J usage is TRBJ1-5; D is perhaps TRBD1 (5 bases). The CDR3 extends over 13 amino acids. Germline lookup yields CDR1 LNHDA and CDR2 SQIVND (reference sequence). V lost 7 bases and J lost 8, with 15 bases in between. This chain's CDR3 is CASTGRGIEPQHF. In DNA, the CDR3 is TGTGCCAGTACAGGACGGGGGATTGAGCCCCAGCATTTT.

The chain couples TRBV19 to TRBJ2-7, with 7 bases identical to TRBD1. The CDR3 loop spans 15 amino acids. V shed 3 bases, J shed 1 base, and the junction held 6 bases outside the gene matches. The V gene's germline CDR1 is LNHDA and CDR2 SQIVND (reference sequence). The CDR3 here is CASSMAGTASYEQYF. As DNA, the CDR3 is TGTGCCAGTAGTATGGCCGGGACAGCTTCCTACGAGCAGTACTTC.

J is TRBJ1-3 and V is TRBV19; maybe TRBD1 (5 bases). CDR1 and CDR2 (germline): LNHDA, SQIVND (reference sequence). The CDR3 has 15 residues. The ends were cut back, 4 bases at V and 8 bases at J, with 18 bases in the middle. The CDR3 loop reads CASSNTPAGGDTIYF. The CDR3 nucleotides are TGTGCCAGTAGTAATACCCCCGCCGGGGGAGACACCATATATTTT.

The chain is built from TRBV7-9 and TRBJ1-2; tentative D call: TRBD1 (5 bases). V was pared by 1 base and J by 8 bases, with 14 bases between. Germline values: CDR1 SEHNR, CDR2 FQNEAQ (reference sequence). This CDR3 is built from 14 residues. The CDR3 DNA follows: TGTGCCAGCAGCTTAGTAGGCCCCCAGGGAGGCTACACCTTC. It specifies CASSLVGPQGGYTF.

The CDR3 loop reads CASSLGQGTGTDTQYF. DNA for the CDR3: TGTGCCAGCTCCCTCGGACAGGGTACAGGCACAGATACGCAGTATTTT. This chain connects TRBV18 to TRBJ2-3, with 8 bases identical to TRBD1. V trimming: 6 bases; J trimming: 1 base; junction bases outside the gene matches: 9. Per germline, CDR1 KGHSH and CDR2 LQKENI. There are 16 residues in the CDR3.

The rearrangement joins TRBV3-1 (or the pseudogene TRBV3-2) to TRBJ1-2; no clear D. The ends were cut back, 1 base at V and 1 base at J, with 10 bases in the middle. The CDR3 contains 15 residues. Germline CDR1 LGHDT, CDR2 YNNKEL (reference sequence). The CDR3 DNA reads TGTGCCAGCAGCCAAGGGATCGGACTTAACTATGGCTACACCTTC. It specifies CASSQGIGLNYGYTF.

The V call is TRBV18, the J call TRBJ2-3; 9 bases fit TRBD1. The CDR3 totals 16 residues. The V segment lost 1 base and the J segment 3 bases; nucleotides outside the gene matches: 5. CDR1 KGHSH and CDR2 LQKENI come from the germline V gene. The CDR3 DNA is TGTGCCAGCTCACCACAACAGGGGGCAAGGACAGATACGCAGTATTTT. Translated, it gives CASSPQQGARTDTQYF.

This chain connects TRBV27 to TRBJ1-1, with D hard to call. The length of the CDR3 is 15 residues. CDR1 MNHEY and CDR2 SMNVEV come from the germline V gene (reference sequence). V lost 5 bases to trimming and J lost 0 bases, with 13 bases between them. DNA for the CDR3: TGTGCCAGCAGTCCTCGCAGAAACATGAACACTGAAGCTTTCTTT. Residues: CASSPRRNMNTEAFF.

CDR3 amino acids: CASSQGAGASYEQYF. CDR3 sequence (DNA): TGTGCCAGCAGCCAAGGAGCGGGGGCCTCCTACGAGCAGTACTTC. This chain uses TRBV4-2 with TRBJ2-7; 8 positions agree with TRBD2. V was clipped by 1 base and J by 0 bases; unmatched bases: 2. The V gene's germline CDR1 is LGHNA and CDR2 YNFKEQ. This CDR3 has 15 amino acids.

The chain uses TRBV7-9 and TRBJ1-4; 8 positions agree with TRBD1. This CDR3 region has 16 residues. CDR1 and CDR2 from the germline V gene are SEHNR and FQNEAQ (reference sequence). The V segment lost 4 bases and the J segment 1 base; nucleotides outside the gene matches: 5. CDR3 sequence reads: CASSSGDRGTNEKLFF. The CDR3 DNA sequence: TGTGCCAGCAGCTCCGGAGACAGGGGAACTAATGAAAAACTGTTTTTT.

This clone appeared once. The sample carries other DNA sequences with the same CDR3. The gene calls are TRBV18 and TRBJ2-7, with D perhaps matching TRBD1 (5 bases). The CDR3 has 14 residues. V lost 0 bases to trimming and J lost 2 bases, with 8 bases between them. Germline assignment: CDR1 KGHSH and CDR2 LQKENI. Here the CDR3 DNA reads TGTGCCAGCTCACCACCGGGGCAGCCCTACGAGCAGTACTTC. It is translated as CASSPPGQPYEQYF.

The chain has TRBV2 and TRBJ2-5, with 9 bases lining up with TRBD2. CDR3 length equals 14 residues. V shed 8 bases and J 5 bases; nucleotides not matched to a gene: 9. CDR1 and CDR2 from the germline V gene are SNHLY and FYNNEI. The CDR3 DNA follows: TGTGCCAGCGCCGACCAGCGGGGGGCGGAGACCCAGTACTTC. As protein: CASADQRGAETQYF.

Only a few counts were recorded for this clone. The V and J genes are TRBV6-5 and TRBJ2-3; 8 bases match TRBD1. Germline CDR1 is MNHEY and CDR2 is SVGAGI. This CDR3 is built from 15 residues. V lost 6 bases to trimming and J lost 2 bases; unmatched junction nucleotides: 7. The CDR3: CASRDTGQATDTQYF. CDR3 DNA: TGTGCCAGCAGAGACACGGGACAGGCCACAGATACGCAGTATTTT.

The rearrangement joins TRBV6-1 to TRBJ1-1; TRBD1 might be the D (5 bases). The CDR3 covers 14 residues. The V gene's germline CDR1 is MNHNS and CDR2 SASEGT. Trimming stripped 3 bases from V and 10 bases from J, with 18 bases between. The CDR3 bases are TGTGCCAGCAGTGATTGGGGCCGGGGGGAGGTAGCTTTCTTT. Its translation is CASSDWGRGEVAFF.

The chain is built from TRBV6-2 or TRBV6-3 and TRBJ1-1; D is possibly TRBD1 (5 bases). V shed 6 bases and J shed 4 bases, with 15 bases lying between them. Germline CDR1 and CDR2: MNHEY and SVGEGT. This CDR3 comprises 14 residues. The CDR3 DNA reads TGTGCCAGCAGCCAGCAGGGAGGGGTCACTGAAGCTTTCTTT. It encodes CASSQQGGVTEAFF.

The V gene is TRBV19, the J gene TRBJ1-2; possible D gene TRBD1, 5 bases. Trimming removed 7 bases from V and 8 bases from J, with 23 bases in between. The CDR3 has 15 amino acids. Germline V gene lookup returns CDR1 LNHDA and CDR2 SQIVND (reference sequence). CDR3 nucleotides: TGTGCCAGTAAAACTACAGGACCTGCCGTGGTGGGCTACACCTTC. It encodes CASKTTGPAVVGYTF.

This clone was seen more than once but under ten times. The V and J genes are TRBV21-1 and TRBJ2-7; the table's D call TRBD1 went unverified against the DNA. TRBV21-1 is recorded as a pseudogene. The CDR3 is 15 residues long. The CDR3 DNA reads TGTGCCAGCAGCAAAGGGATGGACAGGTGCTACGAGCAGTACTTC. Translated, it gives CASSKGMDRCYEQYF.

This clone was seen once. J is TRBJ2-1 and V is TRBV7-3; 10 nucleotides agree with TRBD2. CDR1 SGHTA and CDR2 FQGTGA come from the germline V gene. The CDR3 runs 16 residues. V lost 4 bases and J lost 7; bases outside the gene matches: 10. The CDR3 loop is CASSSPGAGGQNEQFF. In DNA form, the CDR3 reads TGTGCCAGCAGCTCGCCCGGAGCGGGGGGGCAGAATGAGCAGTTCTTC.

This clone appeared a few times. The rearrangement uses TRBV4-2 and TRBJ1-6; D is perhaps TRBD1 (5 bases). The CDR3 is made up of 19 amino acids. Trimming cost V 3 bases and J 2 bases, with 20 bases left between them. The V gene's germline CDR1 is LGHNA and CDR2 YNFKEQ. The CDR3 reads CASSQDLPGGRTYNSPLHF. CDR3 coding DNA: TGTGCCAGCAGCCAGGACCTCCCCGGGGGGAGGACCTATAATTCACCCCTCCACTTT.

This clone was seen a handful of times. The V call is TRBV5-6, the J call TRBJ1-4; 7 bases align to TRBD1. Germline values: CDR1 SGHDT, CDR2 YYEEEE. J lost 5 bases, V lost 4 bases, and 11 bases had no gene match. This CDR3 has 16 amino acids. Written as DNA, the CDR3 is TGTGCCAGCAGCGGAATAAGGGACAGCCCAAATGAAAAACTGTTTTTT. The encoded protein is CASSGIRDSPNEKLFF.

V and J are TRBV11-3 and TRBJ1-3, with unresolved D. Germline loops: CDR1 SGHNT, CDR2 YENEEA. The V end lost 5 bases, the J end lost 7 bases, and 15 bases lay between the germline ends. There are 14 residues in the CDR3. CDR3 sequence reads: CASSADSNRNTIYF. The CDR3 nucleotides are TGTGCCAGCAGCGCCGACTCTAATCGGAACACCATATATTTT.

This chain links TRBV5-6 with TRBJ2-2; 9 bases agree with TRBD1. Germline V gene lookup returns CDR1 SGHDT and CDR2 YYEEEE. The CDR3 is 15 amino acids. The trim removed 3 bases at V and 4 bases at J, leaving 4 bases unmatched. In nucleotides, the CDR3 is TGTGCCAGCAGCTGGGGACAGGGTGGCACCGGGGAGCTGTTTTTT. Residues: CASSWGQGGTGELFF.